The entry below describes one T cell receptor beta chain. This sequence may be a read error, since a much larger clone differs from it by one base. Amplified TCR beta CDR3 regions derived from RNA transcripts. The HTBI set primed first-round TCR CDR3 RT-PCR. TCRdb analysed the multiplex PCR reads with MiXCR anew, one entry per CDR3 protein. This table holds hundreds of thousands of distinct CDR3 sequences, less than 15% found once. This record belongs to a study of T cells in Graves' hyperthyroidism and ophthalmopathy. Newly diagnosed patients aged 18 to 65 had hyperthyroidism of under 2 months' duration. Exclusion criteria comprised uncontrolled infection, other autoimmune disease, pregnancy or lactation. V lost 4 bases and J 7 bases, leaving 11 bases between the germline ends. Germline V gives CDR1 SGHKS, CDR2 YYEKEE (reference sequence). The CDR3 is 12 residues long.

The J gene is TRBJ1-2, the V gene TRBV5-5, with unresolved D. The sequencing sample was made of blood. The TCR comes from a young woman with Graves' hyperthyroidism. Written as DNA, the CDR3 is TGTGCCAGCAGCCTCAACGGTCGTGGCTACACCTTC. This codes for CASSLNGRGYTF.